This T cell receptor beta chain was obtained from a study of response to subunit inactivated influenza vaccine. Regarding the study as a whole: Authors suggested seasonal influenza vaccinations each recruit few new T cells.

This CDR3 contains 16 residues. V dropped 6 bases and J dropped 0 bases, with 16 bases sitting between them. CDR1 MRHNA and CDR2 SNTAGT come from the germline V gene. TCRdb re-analysed the RT-PCR reads in MiXCR, keeping a single row per CDR3 protein. The sample carries about 610,000 distinct CDR3 sequences, 14% recorded once. This clonotype occurred many times. Its antigen is currently unknown. Sequencing was performed on PBMCs from blood, taken about 12 days after vaccination. The origin of this receptor is a man in his fifties who received an inactivated influenza vaccine. The rearrangement uses TRBV6-4 and TRBJ2-3; the D gene could be TRBD1 or TRBD2 (6 bases each). The CDR3 DNA is TGTGCCAGCAGCCCGGAGGGGGAGTGGAGCACAGATACGCAGTATTTT. Its protein product is CASSPEGEWSTDTQYF.